The 20 T cell receptor beta chains given below trace back to one sample, sequenced in a study of shared clonotypes between healthy human individuals. TCRdb's copy holds only in-frame clones and misses some; the assay was immunoSEQ multiplex PCR. The sample includes about 1.5 million clones, 95% to 99% seen only once; the top ten take 0.45%. The sequenced sample was naive CD4+ T cells sorted from blood. Specified subset: CD45RA+ positively selected. These receptors were obtained from a young man in good health.

This sequence joins TRBV28 and TRBJ1-2; D is unresolved. Trimming took 6 bases from V and 2 from J, leaving 13 bases between them. Germline V gene sequence: CDR1 MDHEN, CDR2 SYDVKM. This CDR3 contains 14 residues. CDR3 in DNA: TGTGCCAGCAGCCGGAACCTGCCCAACTATGGCTACACCTTC. This encodes CASSRNLPNYGYTF.

The chain combines TRBV4-3 with TRBJ2-7; TRBD1 aligns across 8 bases. This CDR3 has 16 amino acids. J gave up 7 bases and V 2 bases, and 13 bases lay outside the gene matches. The germline CDR1 and CDR2 sequences are LGHNA and YSLEER. This CDR3 reads CASSQTQDREVWEQYF. The CDR3 DNA follows: TGCGCCAGCAGCCAAACCCAGGACAGGGAGGTATGGGAGCAGTACTTC.

The rearrangement links TRBV5-1 to TRBJ2-3; D is undetermined. Trimming took off 0 bases at V and 1 base at J, with 12 bases between the two ends. Germline V gene data show CDR1 as SGHRS and CDR2 as YFSETQ. This CDR3 contains 16 residues. The chain's CDR3 is CASSLAFGVGTDTQYF. As DNA, the CDR3 is TGCGCCAGCAGCTTGGCCTTCGGCGTGGGCACAGATACGCAGTATTTT.

This chain links TRBV4-2 with TRBJ2-7, with 8 bases matching TRBD1. The CDR3 totals 21 residues. Germline values: CDR1 LGHNA, CDR2 YNFKEQ. V shed 1 base, J shed 0 bases, and the junction held 20 bases outside the gene matches. The CDR3 coding sequence is TGTGCCAGCAGCCAAGTGACGACCGGGGCAGGGGGCTTTATCCGCTCCTACGAGCAGTACTTC. This translates into CASSQVTTGAGGFIRSYEQYF.

The V call is TRBV28, the J call TRBJ1-2, with a weak D call TRBD1 (5 bases). Germline V gene lookup returns CDR1 MDHEN and CDR2 SYDVKM. Trimming pared 7 bases from V and 6 bases from J, leaving 21 bases between. The CDR3 totals 15 residues. The CDR3 region is CASTPARGDRNGYTF. CDR3 coding DNA: TGTGCCAGCACCCCAGCAAGGGGCGATCGTAATGGCTACACCTTC.

The chain uses TRBV9 and TRBJ2-7, with D possibly being TRBD1 (6 bases). This CDR3 comprises 16 residues. Germline-derived CDR1 and CDR2 are SGDLS and YYNGEE. Trimming pared 0 bases from V and 2 bases from J, leaving 15 bases between. CDR3 sequence (DNA): TGTGCCAGCAGCGTAGGAGGGGGAGCATTCCCCTACGAGCAGTACTTC. Residues: CASSVGGGAFPYEQYF.

The V gene is TRBV5-4, the J gene TRBJ1-4, with D tentatively TRBD1 (6 bases). The germline V gene has CDR1 SGHNT and CDR2 YYREEE (reference sequence). There are 15 residues in the CDR3. Deletions cut 4 bases from V and 5 bases from J, with 15 bases between. The CDR3 region has the DNA TGTGCCAGCAGCCCAACAGGGTTAAAGAATGAAAAACTGTTTTTT. This translates into CASSPTGLKNEKLFF.

The chain combines TRBV2 with TRBJ1-2; maybe TRBD1 (5 bases). The CDR3 is made up of 11 amino acids. Per the germline V gene, CDR1 is SNHLY and CDR2 is FYNNEI. V lost 9 bases to trimming and J lost 4 bases, with 9 bases between them. In DNA form, the CDR3 reads TGTGCCAGAAGGGACGGCTATGGCTACACCTTC. This encodes CARRDGYGYTF.

This chain joins TRBV6-1 and TRBJ1-1; TRBD1 agrees at 8 bases. V shed 1 base, J shed 10 bases, and the junction held 8 bases outside the gene matches. The CDR3 consists of 14 residues. CDR1 is MNHNS, CDR2 SASEGT, per germline. CDR3 nucleotide sequence: TGTGCCAGCAGTGAAGTGGGGACAGGCCTGGCAGCTTTCTTT. It translates to CASSEVGTGLAAFF.

J is TRBJ2-7 and V is TRBV5-1; TRBD2 matches at 15 bases. The V gene's germline CDR1 is SGHRS and CDR2 YFSETQ. With 7 bases clipped from V and 5 bases from J, the junction kept 13 bases outside the gene matches. This CDR3 is built from 17 residues. CDR3 sequence: CASSSIRGLAGGHEQYF. In nucleotides, the CDR3 is TGCGCCAGCTCATCGATCCGGGGACTAGCGGGAGGACACGAGCAGTACTTC.

The V and J genes are TRBV28 and TRBJ1-2; TRBD1 agrees at 10 bases. Losses at the gene ends were 8 bases for V and 2 bases for J; bases not matched to a gene: 8. The CDR3 covers 15 residues. Germline CDR1 MDHEN, CDR2 SYDVKM. In nucleotides, the CDR3 is TGTGCCAGCCAAGGGGCGGGACAGGGGAACTATGGCTACACCTTC. Translating gives CASQGAGQGNYGYTF.

In DNA, the CDR3 is TGTGCCATAGGACTAGCGGGGGTGGAGACCCAGTACTTC. Residues: CAIGLAGVETQYF. The J gene is TRBJ2-5, the V gene TRBV15; 13 bases map to TRBD2. The trim removed 10 bases at V and 5 bases at J, leaving 4 bases unmatched. Germline loops: CDR1 LNHNV, CDR2 YYDKDF (reference sequence). This CDR3 has 13 residues.

J is TRBJ2-3 and V is TRBV14, with 10 bases that match TRBD2. V shed 5 bases, J shed 5 bases, and the junction held 4 bases outside the gene matches. Germline V gene lookup returns CDR1 SGHDN and CDR2 FVKESK. This CDR3 comprises 14 residues. Here the CDR3 reads CASSKGLAQDTQYF. The CDR3 DNA follows: TGTGCCAGCAGCAAGGGACTAGCGCAAGATACGCAGTATTTT.

Points on this clone: In the same sample, other DNA sequences code for this CDR3. The rearrangement joins TRBV18 to TRBJ2-5, with D unclear. With 0 bases removed from V and 4 bases from J, the gap between germline ends came to 6 bases. Per germline, CDR1 KGHSH and CDR2 LQKENI. The CDR3 totals 13 residues. The CDR3, as DNA: TGTGCCAGCTCACCACCGGGCTCAGAGACCCAGTACTTC. Protein: CASSPPGSETQYF. The whole variable domain, filled in from reference TRBV18 and TRBJ2-5, reads NAGVMQNPRHLVRRRGQEARLRCSPMKGHSHVYWYRQLPEEGLKFMVYLQKENIIDESGMPKERFSAEFPKEGPSILRIQQVVRGDSAAYFCASSPPGSETQYFGPGTRLLVL.

The V and J genes are TRBV9 and TRBJ2-6; D is ambiguous. Germline V gene data show CDR1 as SGDLS and CDR2 as YYNGEE. There are 17 residues in the CDR3. The V end lost 0 bases, the J end lost 2 bases, and 12 bases lay between the germline ends. The CDR3, as DNA: TGTGCCAGCAGCGTAGACCCTTCCCCGGCTGGGGCCAACGTCCTGACTTTC. Residues: CASSVDPSPAGANVLTF.

The rearrangement uses TRBV4-3 and TRBJ2-7; D is unresolved. Germline-derived CDR1 and CDR2 are LGHNA and YSLEER. CDR3 length: 14 residues. V gave up 0 bases and J gave up 6 bases, with 12 bases separating them. The chain's CDR3 is CASSQDWRFPEQYF. The CDR3 DNA follows: TGCGCCAGCAGCCAAGATTGGCGTTTTCCCGAGCAGTACTTC.

Regarding this clone: The same CDR3 can be traced to other DNA sequences in this sample. The rearrangement joins TRBV19 to TRBJ2-7; TRBD2 matches 7 bases. With 1 base clipped from V and 4 bases from J, the junction kept 4 bases outside the gene matches. This CDR3 has 14 residues. Looked up from germline, CDR1 is LNHDA and CDR2 is SQIVND (reference sequence). The CDR3 region is CASSIGQGGYEQYF. The DNA for the CDR3 is TGTGCCAGTAGTATAGGCCAGGGAGGGTACGAGCAGTACTTC.

V usage is TRBV7-2 and J usage is TRBJ2-7; no clear D gene. Germline V CDR1 and CDR2: SGHTA, FQGNSA. The CDR3 spans 15 residues. V gave up 5 bases and J gave up 7 bases, with 21 bases separating them. The CDR3 region has the DNA TGTGCCAGCAGCCCGCCGCGAGGACCGCTTCGGGAGCAGTACTTC. Its protein product is CASSPPRGPLREQYF.

The V gene is TRBV19, the J gene TRBJ1-2; D remains ambiguous. The CDR3 length is 15 residues. Trimming stripped 0 bases from V and 1 base from J, with 9 bases between. CDR1 is LNHDA and CDR2 is SQIVND in the germline V gene (reference sequence). CDR3 in amino acids: CASSIDHSGNYGYTF. The CDR3 nucleotides read TGTGCCAGTAGTATAGACCATAGTGGTAACTATGGCTACACCTTC.

This chain links TRBV7-2 with TRBJ1-5; D uncertain. This CDR3 comprises 12 residues. V lost 3 bases and J 10 bases, leaving 10 bases between the germline ends. Germline lookup yields CDR1 SGHTA and CDR2 FQGNSA. The CDR3 here is CASSFESSPQHF. In DNA, the CDR3 is TGTGCCAGCAGCTTTGAATCGTCACCCCAGCATTTT.